Below are 12 T cell receptor beta chains sequenced from a single sample in a study of CD8+CD57+ T cells in acquired aplastic anemia (dated by TCRdb to the late 2010s). For sequencing, an Illumina HiSeq 2000 was employed. TCR beta VDJ combination and CDR3 sequence profiling used genomic DNA as the template. Through fastp at Q25 and MiXCR, TCRdb rebuilt clones from the public reads, retaining in-frame beta chains. One record per CDR3 amino acid sequence lists the most common genes and DNA. The table for this sample lists 200,000 to 250,000 distinct CDR3 sequences; around 45% of them were counted only once. The ten largest clones take up over 7.5% of the sample. Flow cytometry had shown CD8+CD57+ cell expansion in the patients selected for sequencing. The sample consisted of sorted CD4+, CD8+, or CD8+CD57+ T cells (not recorded which) from PBMCs. The receptors were sampled from a human donor with aplastic anemia.

The V call is TRBV19, the J call TRBJ1-5, with a tentative D call TRBD1 (5 bases). Germline V gives CDR1 LNHDA, CDR2 SQIVND (reference sequence). Trimming stripped 6 bases from V and 1 base from J, with 16 bases between. The CDR3 consists of 16 residues. The CDR3 nucleotides are TGTGCCAGTAGCACCTTGGGGGGGTTAAGCAATCAGCCCCAGCATTTT. Its translation: CASSTLGGLSNQPQHF. Full variable domain (outside the CDR3, taken from reference TRBV19 and TRBJ1-5): DGGITQSPKYLFRKEGQNVTLSCEQNLNHDAMYWYRQDPGQGLRLIYYSQIVNDFQKGDIAEGYSVSREKKESFPLTVTSAQKNPTAFYLCASSTLGGLSNQPQHFGDGTRLSIL.

Ten or more counts support this clonotype. As DNA, the CDR3 is TGTGCCAGCAGCAATACTAACACAGATACGCAGTATTTT. Protein sequence: CASSNTNTDTQYF. J is TRBJ2-3 and V is TRBV6-4; D unresolved. The CDR3 runs 13 residues. The V gene's germline CDR1 is MRHNA and CDR2 SNTAGT. V gave up 6 bases and J gave up 2 bases, with 9 bases separating them.

As DNA, the CDR3 is TGTGCCAGCAACAAGGGACAGGGCTATGGCTACACCTTC. Protein: CASNKGQGYGYTF. This chain links TRBV9 with TRBJ1-2; 9 bases map to TRBD1. The CDR3 spans 13 residues. V lost 6 bases and J lost 4; bases outside the gene matches: 4. Germline assignment: CDR1 SGDLS and CDR2 YYNGEE.

The chain uses TRBV3-1 and TRBJ2-7, with unresolved D. CDR1 and CDR2 from the germline V gene are LGHDT and YNNKEL (reference sequence). This CDR3 comprises 16 residues. Trimming took 4 bases from V and 2 from J, leaving 18 bases between them. The CDR3 region has the DNA TGTGCCAGCAGCCTGAAGGCCAGTCAGATTACCTACGAGCAGTACTTC. It specifies CASSLKASQITYEQYF.

This clonotype was picked up a small number of times. This chain links TRBV29-1 with TRBJ2-5; 10 bases are a match to TRBD2. J lost 2 bases, V lost 7 bases, and 7 bases had no gene match. CDR1 SQVTM and CDR2 ANQGSEA come from the germline V gene. The CDR3 loop spans 14 amino acids. The CDR3 DNA reads TGCAGCGGAACCATGACTAGCGGGCAAGAGACCCAGTACTTC. Its translation is CSGTMTSGQETQYF.

A word on this clonotype: A read error may explain this, as a much larger clone is one base away. The chain recombines TRBV12-3 or TRBV12-4 with TRBJ1-4; D is unresolved. This CDR3 spans 14 amino acids. CDR3 region: CACSPRHINEKLFF. CDR3 DNA sequence: TGTGCCTGCAGCCCCCGCCACATAAATGAAAAACTGTTTTTT.

The chain uses TRBV7-8 and TRBJ1-2; tentatively, D is TRBD1 (6 bases). CDR1 and CDR2 (germline): SGHVS, FQNEAQ. The germline V and J ends were trimmed by 3 bases and 4 bases, with 15 bases remaining between them. The CDR3 length is 15 residues. The CDR3 is CASSFGGAGIYGYTF. The DNA for the CDR3 is TGTGCCAGCAGCTTCGGGGGGGCAGGGATCTATGGCTACACCTTC.

This clonotype was observed a few times. The V call is TRBV2, the J call TRBJ1-2; TRBD1 is a possible D gene (5 bases). The germline V gene encodes CDR1 SNHLY and CDR2 FYNNEI. There are 14 residues in the CDR3. Trimming took off 8 bases at V and 3 bases at J, with 16 bases between the two ends. The CDR3 spells CASVGSGFDYGYTF. The CDR3 DNA follows: TGTGCCAGCGTCGGGTCAGGGTTCGACTATGGCTACACCTTC.

The chain employs TRBV19 and TRBJ2-7, with TRBD1 matching 11 bases. Germline V gives CDR1 LNHDA, CDR2 SQIVND (reference sequence). J lost 4 bases, V lost 3 bases, and 5 bases had no gene match. This CDR3 has 15 residues. The CDR3 nucleotides read TGTGCCAGTAGTATCGGGACAGGGGGAACATACGAGCAGTACTTC. Translation gives CASSIGTGGTYEQYF.

The chain uses TRBV29-1 and TRBJ1-1, with TRBD1 matching over 7 bases. CDR1 and CDR2 (germline): SQVTM, ANQGSEA. With 6 bases clipped from V and 1 base from J, the junction kept 8 bases outside the gene matches. The CDR3 is made up of 14 amino acids. The DNA of the CDR3 is TGCAGCGTGCGGAGGGGACAGACGAACACTGAAGCTTTCTTT. It specifies CSVRRGQTNTEAFF.

This clonotype came up once. The V gene is TRBV7-9, the J gene TRBJ2-3, with D possibly TRBD1 on 6 matching bases. The V gene lost 5 bases and the J gene lost 1 base, with 10 bases spanning the gap. The germline V gene has CDR1 SEHNR and CDR2 FQNEAQ (reference sequence). The CDR3 loop spans 14 amino acids. The DNA for the CDR3 is TGTGCCAGCAGCCCGGGACACGGCACAGATACGCAGTATTTT. It translates to CASSPGHGTDTQYF. Complete variable domain (other parts from reference TRBV7-9 and TRBJ2-3): DTGVSQNPRHKITKRGQNVTFRCDPISEHNRLYWYRQTLGQGPEFLTYFQNEAQLEKSRLLSDRFSAERPKGSFSTLEIQRTEQGDSAMYLCASSPGHGTDTQYFGPGTRLTVL.

This clonotype was picked up a small number of times. CDR3 protein: CASSWTGGAEHDLAQYF. The CDR3 DNA sequence: TGTGCCAGCAGCTGGACAGGGGGCGCTGAGCACGATCTTGCCCAGTACTTC. The genes are TRBV5-8 and TRBJ2-5, with TRBD1 matching over 11 bases. The CDR3 is 17 amino acids. Germline trimming cut 3 bases from V and 9 bases from J; bases unmatched to any gene: 16. Germline values: CDR1 SGHTS, CDR2 YDEGEE.